The rows below give T cell receptor beta chains drawn from one sample of a study of cytomegalovirus exposure and HLA in healthy donors. The protocol was immunoSEQ multiplex PCR, while the TCRdb copy is restricted to in-frame clones and leaves out a portion. The sample yields under 200,000 clones, 75% to 90% seen once. The sequencing sample was made of PBMCs. The receptors were gathered from a man younger than 45 in good health and CMV-seronegative. Both conserved end residues are part of each CDR3. The order of the fields is V gene, CDR3 protein.

V: TRBV28; CDR3: CASSLTPGQSTGELFF
V: TRBV27; CDR3: CASSLRRDRGLYEQYF
V: TRBV14; CDR3: CASSQDLGQGGTEAFF
V: TRBV18; CDR3: CASSPEAASYEQYF
V: TRBV27; CDR3: CASSQIHNGNQPQHF
V: TRBV7-8; CDR3: CASSFRQSSYEQYF
V: TRBV6-4; CDR3: CASSDGQEPDTQYF
V: TRBV7-7; CDR3: CASSPGTGRQETQYF
V: TRBV18; CDR3: CASSTKPGTGGQETQYF
V: TRBV5-6; CDR3: CASSLEGARQYF
V: TRBV2; CDR3: CASSLERESYEQYF
V: TRBV6-5; CDR3: CASSYWGGEQYF
V: TRBV4-3; CDR3: CASSQGPPYEQYF
V: TRBV18; CDR3: CASSPQGANTIYF
V: TRBV7-9; CDR3: CASSPQGALDTQYF
V: TRBV6-5; CDR3: CASSYDTGPGVTEAFF
V: TRBV5-8; CDR3: CASSSSGLGSYEQYF
V: TRBV7-9; CDR3: CASSLAQGHGYTF
V: TRBV29-1; CDR3: CSVAIGTGTYEQYF
V: TRBV6-1; CDR3: CASTQYNEQFF
V: TRBV15; CDR3: CATSGRQVGDTEAFF
V: TRBV4-1; CDR3: CASSPGSGRAYEQYF
V: TRBV14; CDR3: CASSTRQGFEQYF
V: TRBV4-3; CDR3: CASSQDKLGQRMATQYF
V: TRBV7-6; CDR3: CASSGTGMGDQPQHF
V: TRBV30; CDR3: CAGQGNYGYTF